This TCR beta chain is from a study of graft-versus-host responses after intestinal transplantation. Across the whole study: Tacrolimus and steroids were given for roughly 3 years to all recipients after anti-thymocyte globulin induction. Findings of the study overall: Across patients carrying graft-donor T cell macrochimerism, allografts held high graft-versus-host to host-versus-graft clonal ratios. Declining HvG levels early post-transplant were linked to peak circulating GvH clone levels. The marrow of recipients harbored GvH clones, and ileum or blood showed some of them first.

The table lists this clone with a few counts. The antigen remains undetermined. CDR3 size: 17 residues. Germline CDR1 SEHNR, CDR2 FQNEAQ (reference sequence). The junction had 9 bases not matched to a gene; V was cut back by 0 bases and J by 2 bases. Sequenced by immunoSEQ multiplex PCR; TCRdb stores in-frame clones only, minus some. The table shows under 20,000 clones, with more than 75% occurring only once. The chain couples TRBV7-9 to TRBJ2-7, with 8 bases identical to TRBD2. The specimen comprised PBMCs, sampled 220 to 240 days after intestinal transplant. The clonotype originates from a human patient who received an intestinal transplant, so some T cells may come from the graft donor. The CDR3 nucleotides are TGTGCCAGCAGCTTAGCGCCAGGAAGCGGGGGAACCTACGAGCAGTACTTC. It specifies CASSLAPGSGGTYEQYF.